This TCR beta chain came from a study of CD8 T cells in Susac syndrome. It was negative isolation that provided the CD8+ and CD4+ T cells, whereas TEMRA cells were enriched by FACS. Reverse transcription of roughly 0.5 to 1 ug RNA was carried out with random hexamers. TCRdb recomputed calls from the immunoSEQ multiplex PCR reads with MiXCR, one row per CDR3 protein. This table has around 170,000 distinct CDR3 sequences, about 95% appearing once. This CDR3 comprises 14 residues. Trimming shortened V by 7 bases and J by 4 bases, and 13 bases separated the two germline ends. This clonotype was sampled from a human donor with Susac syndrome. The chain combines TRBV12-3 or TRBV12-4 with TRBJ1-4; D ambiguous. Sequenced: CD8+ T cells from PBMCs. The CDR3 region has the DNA TGTGCCAGCAACTCCGGCGGAAATAATGAAAAACTGTTTTTT. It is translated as CASNSGGNNEKLFF.